These 31 T cell receptor beta chains share one sample of origin, sequenced in a study of post-analysis software for immune sequencing data. Study-wide points: Comparison of patients with controls showed a handful of TRBV segments more frequent in patients, TRBV5-6, TRBV5-1 and TRBV20-1 among them.

These receptors lack a known antigen. Built from TCR beta cDNA, the libraries had unique molecular identifiers in them. TCRdb reprocessed the PCR reads with MiXCR, giving one entry per CDR3 protein. Here the sample spans some 800,000 distinct CDR3 sequences, just over 45% being singletons. Sequenced material: blood. These receptors all stem from a girl aged 5-17 years with multiple sclerosis.

The chain joins TRBV20-1 to TRBJ2-7; TRBD2 aligns across 7 bases. The J segment lost 4 bases and the V segment lost 6 bases, leaving 18 bases of the junction unmatched. Per germline, CDR1 DFQATT and CDR2 SNEGSKA (reference sequence). This CDR3 spans 16 amino acids. The CDR3 bases are TGCAGTGCCCATGGGGGGGAGGGCCCAGGGTGGTACGAGCAGTACTTC. Amino acids: CSAHGGEGPGWYEQYF.

This clonotype was recorded at least ten times. The chain has TRBV20-1 and TRBJ2-3; D possibly corresponds to TRBD2 (5 bases). The CDR3 has 14 residues. CDR1 DFQATT and CDR2 SNEGSKA come from the germline V gene (reference sequence). The CDR3 DNA is TGCAGCGCACCCCGGGGAGCAGACACAGATACGCAGTATTTT. Translated, it gives CSAPRGADTDTQYF.

The V gene is TRBV7-9, the J gene TRBJ2-1; either TRBD1 or TRBD2 may fit D (5 bases each). V was shortened by 4 bases and J by 4 bases, with 23 bases between the two germline ends. Germline CDR1 and CDR2: SEHNR and FQNEAQ (reference sequence). This CDR3 is built from 18 residues. Written as DNA, the CDR3 is TGTGCCAGCAGCTCTCAACGAACCGACAGAGGGGATTACAATGAGCAGTTCTTC. Encoded protein: CASSSQRTDRGDYNEQFF.

The V gene is TRBV6-2 or TRBV6-3, the J gene TRBJ2-3; maybe TRBD1 (5 bases). V lost 2 bases, J lost 5 bases, and 17 bases lay in between. Germline V gives CDR1 MNHEY, CDR2 SVGEGT. The CDR3 runs to 16 residues. DNA of the CDR3: TGTGCCAGCAGTTACGACCCTGGGGCAGTCAGAGATACGCAGTATTTT. Protein sequence: CASSYDPGAVRDTQYF.

The chain joins TRBV5-1 to TRBJ2-1; D is undetermined. Germline V CDR1 and CDR2: SGHRS, YFSETQ. Between the trimmed V and J ends, which lost 4 bases and 8 bases, there was a span of 16 bases. This CDR3 has 14 amino acids. The CDR3 here is CASSLRSRDDEQFF. CDR3 DNA: TGCGCCAGCAGCCTTAGATCACGCGACGATGAGCAGTTCTTC.

The chain uses TRBV7-2 and TRBJ1-1; 7 bases match TRBD1. The germline V gene encodes CDR1 SGHTA and CDR2 FQGNSA. Germline trimming cut 5 bases from V and 6 bases from J; bases unmatched to any gene: 9. The CDR3 contains 14 residues. The CDR3 DNA reads as TGTGCCAGCAGCCCCGGGACAGTTAACTCTGAAGCTTTCTTT. Residues: CASSPGTVNSEAFF.

This clonotype was seen a few times. V is TRBV3-1 and J is TRBJ1-2, with D uncertain. This CDR3 region has 14 residues. V gave up 3 bases and J gave up 8 bases, with 16 bases separating them. Germline V gene data show CDR1 as LGHDT and CDR2 as YNNKEL (reference sequence). The CDR3 loop reads CASSQPRASVGYTF. CDR3 nucleotide sequence: TGTGCCAGCAGCCAGCCCCGGGCTAGTGTCGGCTACACCTTC.

Details on this clonotype: Mismatch with germline at one junction end may stem from a read error. The chain couples TRBV12-3 or TRBV12-4 to TRBJ1-1; D is ambiguous. This CDR3 has 13 residues. CDR3: CASSLRMNAEAFF. CDR3 coding DNA: TGTGCCAGCAGTTTACGGATGAACGCTGAAGCTTTCTTT.

This clonotype came up a few times. The V call is TRBV7-2, the J call TRBJ2-5, with 12 bases lining up with TRBD2. This CDR3 is built from 16 residues. J gave up 5 bases and V 5 bases, and 9 bases lay outside the gene matches. CDR1 and CDR2 from the germline V gene are SGHTA and FQGNSA. CDR3 in amino acids: CASSLRTSGVAETQYF. CDR3 nucleotides: TGTGCCAGCAGCCTCCGGACTAGCGGGGTTGCGGAGACCCAGTACTTC.

This chain links TRBV24-1 with TRBJ2-3; D remains ambiguous. Trimming cost V 3 bases and J 6 bases, with 15 bases left between them. Germline lookup yields CDR1 KGHDR and CDR2 SFDVKD. The CDR3 is 15 residues long. CDR3 amino acids: CATSDPTDGTDTQYF. CDR3 nucleotide sequence: TGTGCCACCAGTGATCCCACCGACGGTACGGATACGCAGTATTTT.

This clonotype was counted a few times. The CDR3 reads CASSLRGFGNTEAFF. The CDR3 DNA is TGTGCCAGCAGTTTAAGAGGGTTTGGGAACACTGAAGCTTTCTTT. The V gene is TRBV12-3 or TRBV12-4, the J gene TRBJ1-1; no firm D call. V was shortened by 2 bases and J by 1 base, with 11 bases between the two germline ends. The CDR3 spans 15 residues.

The CDR3 protein is CASSSGQEPLDTQYF. The CDR3 coding sequence is TGTGCCAGCAGCTCCGGACAGGAACCCCTGGATACGCAGTATTTT. This sequence joins TRBV5-6 and TRBJ2-3, with 7 bases that match TRBD1. This CDR3 comprises 15 residues. V lost 3 bases to trimming and J lost 6 bases; unmatched junction nucleotides: 10. Germline V gives CDR1 SGHDT, CDR2 YYEEEE.

The rearrangement links TRBV27 to TRBJ1-2; 7 bases align to TRBD1. The CDR3 spans 13 residues. Losses at the gene ends were 6 bases for V and 12 bases for J; bases not matched to a gene: 13. Germline V gene sequence: CDR1 MNHEY, CDR2 SMNVEV (reference sequence). CDR3 nucleotide sequence: TGTGCCAGCAGGTTTTCCAGGGGGGTCGGCCACACCTTC. Translating it yields CASRFSRGVGHTF.

This rearrangement joins TRBV29-1 to TRBJ2-1; D may be TRBD2 (6 bases). The CDR3 covers 14 residues. The V end was cut by 3 bases, the J end by 1 base, with 10 bases between. Looked up from germline, CDR1 is SQVTM and CDR2 is ANQGSEA. The CDR3 DNA is TGCAGCGTTGAGGGCGCGGGGTCCTACAATGAGCAGTTCTTC. Its translation is CSVEGAGSYNEQFF.

The table lists this clonotype with a few counts. Written as DNA, the CDR3 is TGCAGCGTTGAAGGTTCAGTGCAGTACCAAGAGACCCAGTACTTC. Residues: CSVEGSVQYQETQYF. The chain recombines TRBV29-1 with TRBJ2-5; no reliable D call. Germline CDR1 reads SQVTM; CDR2 reads ANQGSEA. The ends were cut back, 1 base at V and 0 bases at J, with 12 bases in the middle. The CDR3 spans 15 residues.

This chain joins TRBV30 and TRBJ1-2; D is unclear. V was shortened by 2 bases and J by 4 bases, with 5 bases between the two germline ends. CDR3 size: 11 residues. Germline values: CDR1 GTSNPN, CDR2 SVGIG (reference sequence). CDR3 DNA: TGTGCCTGGAGTCGACCCTATGGCTACACCTTC. It is translated as CAWSRPYGYTF.

This clonotype was seen a handful of times. V usage is TRBV10-3 and J usage is TRBJ2-1; TRBD2 is a possible D gene (6 bases). V dropped 4 bases and J dropped 7 bases, with 11 bases sitting between them. The CDR3 runs to 13 residues. The V gene's germline CDR1 is ENHRY and CDR2 SYGVKD. In DNA, the CDR3 is TGTGCCATCAGTGCTGCGGGGAATAATGAGCAGTTCTTC. Translating gives CAISAAGNNEQFF.

The chain has TRBV12-3 or TRBV12-4 and TRBJ2-3; 8 bases match TRBD1. Germline trimming cut 7 bases from V and 2 bases from J; bases unmatched to any gene: 8. The CDR3 runs 15 residues. The CDR3 nucleotides read TGTGCCAGCACCGAGGACAGGGATATCACAGATACGCAGTATTTT. It specifies CASTEDRDITDTQYF.

The chain joins TRBV2 to TRBJ2-2; a possible D gene is TRBD1 (6 bases). CDR1 and CDR2 from the germline V gene are SNHLY and FYNNEI. V was trimmed by 8 bases and J by 7 bases, leaving 14 bases between them. The CDR3 is made up of 13 amino acids. The CDR3 spells CASWDTAGGELFF. The CDR3 nucleotides read TGTGCCAGCTGGGACACCGCGGGCGGGGAGCTGTTTTTT. The variable domain in full, completed from reference TRBV2 and TRBJ2-2, reads EPEVTQTPSHQVTQMGQEVILRCVPISNHLYFYWYRQILGQKVEFLVSFYNNEISEKSEIFDDQFSVERPDGSNFTLKIRSTKLEDSAMYFCASWDTAGGELFFGEGSRLTVL.

This chain links TRBV20-1 with TRBJ2-7, with 11 bases aligning to TRBD2. Per germline, CDR1 DFQATT and CDR2 SNEGSKA (reference sequence). This CDR3 is built from 16 residues. Trimming at V came to 6 bases and at J to 0 bases, leaving 10 bases not matched to a gene. CDR3 sequence (DNA): TGCAGTGCCCCTAAGGTCGGACTAGCGGGCTCCTACGAGCAGTACTTC. It yields the protein CSAPKVGLAGSYEQYF.

There are a few counts of this clonotype. V and J are TRBV4-2 and TRBJ1-2; weak D call: TRBD1 (6 bases). V gave up 5 bases and J gave up 2 bases, with 15 bases separating them. The CDR3 is made up of 15 amino acids. The germline V gene has CDR1 LGHNA and CDR2 YNFKEQ. CDR3 loop: CASSDRRGSNYGYTF. The DNA for the CDR3 is TGTGCCAGCAGCGACCGCAGGGGTTCCAACTATGGCTACACCTTC.

There are a few counts of this clonotype. A read error may produce the germline difference seen at one junction end. The chain recombines TRBV5-1 with TRBJ2-1; 11 positions agree with TRBD2. The CDR3 loop spans 15 amino acids. CDR1 is SGHRS, CDR2 YFSETQ, per germline. The CDR3 loop is CASSSLAGGYNEQFF. The CDR3 DNA reads as TGTGCCAGCAGTTCGTTAGCGGGAGGGTACAATGAGCAGTTCTTC. Variable domain in full (rest from reference TRBV5-1 and TRBJ2-1): KAGVTQTPRYLIKTRGQQVTLSCSPISGHRSVSWYQQTPGQGLQFLFEYFSETQRNKGNFPGRFSGRQFSNSRSEMNVSTLELGDSALYLCASSSLAGGYNEQFFGPGTRLTVL.

The CDR3 bases are TGCAGTGCTAGAGATTGGGGACTCTTAAGGTCTGAAGCTTTCTTT. It codes for CSARDWGLLRSEAFF. V usage is TRBV20-1 and J usage is TRBJ1-1, with D possibly being TRBD1 (5 bases). This CDR3 is built from 15 residues. V lost 0 bases, J lost 6 bases, and 17 bases lay in between. Per the germline V gene, CDR1 is DFQATT and CDR2 is SNEGSKA (reference sequence).

The count of this clonotype is one. The rearrangement uses TRBV28 and TRBJ2-7, with 11 positions matching TRBD2. V trimming: 5 bases; J trimming: 3 bases; junction bases outside the gene matches: 12. The CDR3 loop spans 17 amino acids. CDR1 is MDHEN, CDR2 SYDVKM, per germline. The CDR3 is CASSPMGTSGIYYEQYF. The CDR3 nucleotides are TGTGCCAGCAGTCCCATGGGGACTAGCGGAATTTACTACGAGCAGTACTTC.

CDR3: CATSEGQLETQYF. The DNA for the CDR3 is TGTGCCACTTCTGAAGGGCAGCTAGAGACCCAGTACTTC. The chain employs TRBV12-3 or TRBV12-4 and TRBJ2-5, with D unclear. The germline V and J ends were trimmed by 10 bases and 4 bases, with 16 bases remaining between them. This CDR3 contains 13 residues.

This clonotype was seen only once. At one end, the junction sequence differs from germline, possibly due to a read error. The chain uses TRBV7-9 and TRBJ1-3; unclear D gene. Germline CDR1 SEHNR, CDR2 FQNEAQ (reference sequence). The CDR3 has 16 residues. The chain's CDR3 is CASIEGWGSDGNTRYF. The CDR3 nucleotides read TGTGCCAGCATCGAAGGGTGGGGTTCGGATGGAAACACCAGATATTTT.

CDR3 loop: CASSQDRRGSGDTQYF. DNA for the CDR3: TGTGCCAGCAGCCAAGATCGGCGCGGGAGTGGAGATACGCAGTATTTT. The V gene is TRBV3-1, the J gene TRBJ2-3, with 7 positions matching TRBD2. Trimming removed 0 bases from V and 5 bases from J; junction bases left unmatched: 8. The length of the CDR3 is 16 residues. Looked up from germline, CDR1 is LGHDT and CDR2 is YNNKEL (reference sequence).

This clonotype turned up a few times. V gene TRBV29-1 combines with J gene TRBJ2-5; 9 bases map to TRBD2. Trimming took 7 bases from V and 1 from J; bases not matched to a gene: 4. The V gene's germline CDR1 is SQVTM and CDR2 ANQGSEA. This CDR3 has 13 residues. The CDR3 spells CSAETSGQETQYF. The DNA of the CDR3 is TGCAGCGCCGAGACTAGCGGCCAAGAGACCCAGTACTTC. Looking up the rest from reference TRBV29-1 and TRBJ2-5 gives the full variable domain: SAVISQKPSRDICQRGTSLTIQCQVDSQVTMMFWYRQQPGQSLTLIATANQGSEATYESGFVIDKFPISRPNLTFSTLTVSNMSPEDSSIYLCSAETSGQETQYFGPGTRLLVL.

The chain is built from TRBV25-1 and TRBJ2-5; the D gene could be TRBD1 or TRBD2 (6 bases each). The CDR3 totals 14 residues. Germline CDR1 and CDR2: MGHDK and SYGVNS. V lost 2 bases, J lost 11 bases, and 18 bases lay in between. The CDR3 protein is CASSERGPKEEQYF. For the CDR3, the DNA is TGTGCCAGCAGTGAACGGGGGCCCAAAGAGGAGCAGTACTTC.

This clonotype was seen a few times. The chain carries TRBV7-9 and TRBJ2-7; D uncertain. The ends were cut back, 5 bases at V and 7 bases at J, with 21 bases in the middle. This CDR3 is 15 amino acids long. Germline V gene sequence: CDR1 SEHNR, CDR2 FQNEAQ (reference sequence). The CDR3 protein is CASSPFLGANWEQYF. The CDR3 DNA reads as TGTGCCAGCAGCCCGTTTTTAGGTGCTAACTGGGAGCAGTACTTC.

The chain links TRBV20-1 to TRBJ2-7; the match to TRBD2 covers 10 bases. This CDR3 contains 14 residues. Germline loops: CDR1 DFQATT, CDR2 SNEGSKA (reference sequence). The trim removed 6 bases at V and 4 bases at J, leaving 9 bases unmatched. The CDR3 sequence is CSAKIAGGSYEQYF. The CDR3 DNA sequence: TGCAGTGCCAAAATAGCGGGAGGTAGTTACGAGCAGTACTTC.